The clone carrying this T cell receptor (beta chain) was observed at least ten times. Its cognate antigen is unknown. The record originates from a study of T cells after yellow fever vaccination. Study-wide points: Although most clonotypes did not, a small share appeared in both CD4 and CD8 compartments. By day 5 rather than day 15, the secondary response had peaked, though it was weaker. In FACS-sorted repertoires, abundant clonotypes from the bulk population could appear as contaminants.

V was trimmed by 6 bases and J by 0 bases, leaving 13 bases between them. Germline values: CDR1 ENHRY, CDR2 SYGVKD. The CDR3 covers 15 residues. 5'RACE template switching generated TCR cDNA, adding a universal primer site and UMIs. TCRdb itself ran the 5' RACE reads through MiXCR, one entry per CDR3 protein. The profile shows roughly 60,000 distinct CDR3 sequences, approximately 6.5% of them singletons. This receptor was identified in a man between 18 and 29 years old who received the YFV17D yellow fever vaccine. The chain has TRBV10-3 and TRBJ2-3; the D gene is possibly TRBD2 (6 bases). The sequenced sample was CD8+ T cells sorted from PBMCs, obtained on the day of the first yellow fever vaccination. The CDR3 here is CAIRGLSGSTDTQYF. The CDR3 bases are TGTGCCATCAGGGGGCTTAGCGGAAGCACAGATACGCAGTATTTT.